The text below deals with one TCR beta chain. This sample stems from a study of early T cells in non-severe SARS-CoV-2 infection. The germline V gene has CDR1 SGHVS and CDR2 FQNEAQ. The V end was cut by 5 bases, the J end by 3 bases, with 8 bases between. This CDR3 region has 12 residues. MiXCR, applied by TCRdb to the 5' RACE reads, yields one record per CDR3 protein. The repertoire includes some 9,500 distinct CDR3 sequences, around 4.8% of them detected once, and around 9.7% sits in the top ten. The genes are TRBV7-8 and TRBJ2-7; possible D gene TRBD1, 6 bases. Sequencing was done on a sample of whole blood. This clonotype was obtained from an adult who was a healthcare worker with PCR-confirmed SARS-CoV-2 infection or an uninfected control (not recorded which). The CDR3 loop is CASSLQGYEQYF. CDR3 DNA sequence: TGTGCCAGCAGCCTACAGGGCTACGAGCAGTACTTC.